This passage covers 3 T cell receptor beta chains from one sample sequenced in a study of blood T cell repertoires in COVID-19. Measured with immunoSEQ multiplex PCR; TCRdb has only the in-frame clones, and not every one. This table holds about 55,000 clones, approximately 84% found once. The sequenced sample consisted of peripheral blood. These receptors originate from a human donor in a cohort sampled during active COVID-19.

V gene TRBV7-9 combines with J gene TRBJ2-1; the match to TRBD1 covers 9 bases. Trimming cost V 5 bases and J 8 bases; bases outside gene matches: 7. This CDR3 comprises 14 residues. Germline V CDR1 and CDR2: SEHNR, FQNEAQ (reference sequence). The CDR3 reads CASSVDRGLDEQFF. CDR3 nucleotides: TGTGCCAGCAGCGTGGACAGGGGTCTCGATGAGCAGTTCTTC. The complete variable domain, with remaining parts taken from reference TRBV7-9 and TRBJ2-1, reads DTGVSQNPRHKITKRGQNVTFRCDPISEHNRLYWYRQTLGQGPEFLTYFQNEAQLEKSRLLSDRFSAERPKGSFSTLEIQRTEQGDSAMYLCASSVDRGLDEQFFGPGTRLTVL.

The chain couples TRBV18 to TRBJ2-1, with unresolved D. The CDR3 is made up of 12 amino acids. Trimming took 6 bases from V and 9 from J, leaving 12 bases between them. CDR1 and CDR2 (germline): KGHSH, LQKENI. This CDR3 is CASSPMALEQFF. The CDR3 coding sequence is TGTGCCAGCTCGCCCATGGCCCTTGAGCAGTTCTTC.

This chain links TRBV19 with TRBJ1-5, with D perhaps TRBD1 (5 bases). The V gene's germline CDR1 is LNHDA and CDR2 SQIVND (reference sequence). The CDR3 runs to 15 residues. Trimming removed 6 bases from V and 3 bases from J, with 15 bases in between. In DNA form, the CDR3 reads TGTGCCAGTAGCCCCCGACAGTTCAACAATCAGCCCCAGCATTTT. The encoded protein is CASSPRQFNNQPQHF. The variable domain in full, with the rest retrieved from reference TRBV19 and TRBJ1-5, is DGGITQSPKYLFRKEGQNVTLSCEQNLNHDAMYWYRQDPGQGLRLIYYSQIVNDFQKGDIAEGYSVSREKKESFPLTVTSAQKNPTAFYLCASSPRQFNNQPQHFGDGTRLSIL.